This T cell receptor (beta chain) appears in the sequencing data of a study of blood T cell repertoires in COVID-19. Looking at the study overall: In each case, the material was cDNA or gDNA derived from T cells, B-cell-depleted T cells, or PBMCs.

The protocol was immunoSEQ multiplex PCR, while the TCRdb copy is restricted to in-frame clones and leaves out a portion. The sample yields about 280,000 clones, 88% seen once. V was cut by 9 bases and J by 0 bases, with 18 bases left in between. This CDR3 comprises 16 residues. Germline V CDR1 and CDR2: LNHDA, SQIVND (reference sequence). The source material was PBMCs or T cells enriched from blood (not recorded which). This TCR derives from a woman aged 25-40 years who had recovered from COVID-19. The J gene is TRBJ1-5, the V gene TRBV19; D is perhaps TRBD1 (6 bases). The DNA of the CDR3 is TGTGCCAGCCGAGGGGAGGGGGGATATAGCAATCAGCCCCAGCATTTT. This encodes CASRGEGGYSNQPQHF.